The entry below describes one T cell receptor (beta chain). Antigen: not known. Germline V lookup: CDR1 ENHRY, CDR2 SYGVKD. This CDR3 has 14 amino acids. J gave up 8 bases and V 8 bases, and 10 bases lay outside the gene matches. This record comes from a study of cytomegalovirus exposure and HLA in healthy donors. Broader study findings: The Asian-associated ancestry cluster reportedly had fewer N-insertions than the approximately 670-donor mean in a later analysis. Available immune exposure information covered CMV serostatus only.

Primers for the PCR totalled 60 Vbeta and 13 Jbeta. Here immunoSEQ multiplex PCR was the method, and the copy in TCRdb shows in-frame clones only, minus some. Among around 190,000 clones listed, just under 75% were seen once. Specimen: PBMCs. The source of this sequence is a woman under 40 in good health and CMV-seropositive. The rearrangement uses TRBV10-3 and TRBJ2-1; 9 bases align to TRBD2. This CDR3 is CAIGGDSGSDEQFF. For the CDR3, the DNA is TGTGCCATCGGTGGGGATAGCGGGAGCGATGAGCAGTTCTTC.